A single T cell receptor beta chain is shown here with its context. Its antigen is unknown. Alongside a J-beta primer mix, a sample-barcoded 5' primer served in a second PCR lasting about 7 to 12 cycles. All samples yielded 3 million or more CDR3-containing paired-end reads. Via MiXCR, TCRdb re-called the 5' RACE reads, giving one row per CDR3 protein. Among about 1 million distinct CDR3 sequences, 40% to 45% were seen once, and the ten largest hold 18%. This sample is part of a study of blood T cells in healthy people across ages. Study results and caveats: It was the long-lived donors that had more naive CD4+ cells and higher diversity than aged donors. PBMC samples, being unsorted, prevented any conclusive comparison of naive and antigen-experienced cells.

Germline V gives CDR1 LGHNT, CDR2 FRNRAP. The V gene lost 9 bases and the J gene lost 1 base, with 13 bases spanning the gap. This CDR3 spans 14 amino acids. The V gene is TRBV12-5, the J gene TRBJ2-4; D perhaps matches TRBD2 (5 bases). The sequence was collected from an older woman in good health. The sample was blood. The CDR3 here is CARGSILAKNIQYF. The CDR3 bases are TGTGCTAGGGGGAGCATACTCGCCAAAAACATTCAGTACTTC.